Below are 8 T cell receptor beta chains sequenced from a single sample in a study of control samples from healthy donors and cancer patients. Produced via immunoSEQ multiplex PCR; TCRdb's table is partial and in-frame only. The sample holds 150,000 or so clones, about 90% seen once. Sequencing was performed on blood. Receptors originate from a woman aged 45-65 years in good health.

This clone was detected once. The chain has TRBV11-2 and TRBJ2-7, with no clear D. The V end lost 2 bases, the J end lost 0 bases, and 8 bases lay between the germline ends. The CDR3 loop spans 14 amino acids. Germline V lookup: CDR1 SGHAT, CDR2 FQNNGV. CDR3 coding DNA: TGTGCCAGCAGCTTAACCTGGGACTCCTACGAGCAGTACTTC. Translating gives CASSLTWDSYEQYF.

This clone was counted once. This chain links TRBV6-6 with TRBJ1-5; a weak D match, TRBD1 (6 bases). Looked up from germline, CDR1 is MNHNY and CDR2 is SVGAGI (reference sequence). The CDR3 runs to 14 residues. V lost 4 bases, J lost 7 bases, and 14 bases lay in between. CDR3 protein: CASSFTGASQPQHF. CDR3 nucleotides: TGTGCCAGCAGTTTTACGGGGGCGAGCCAGCCCCAGCATTTT.

This chain connects TRBV5-1 to TRBJ1-1; TRBD1 might be the D (5 bases). The CDR3 runs to 14 residues. The germline V and J ends were trimmed by 4 bases and 0 bases, with 10 bases remaining between them. The germline V gene encodes CDR1 SGHRS and CDR2 YFSETQ. The DNA for the CDR3 is TGCGCCAGCAGCCCGCCGGGACTGAACACTGAAGCTTTCTTT. Encoded protein: CASSPPGLNTEAFF.

This rearrangement joins TRBV5-1 to TRBJ1-5; 8 bases line up with TRBD1. The V gene end was trimmed by 2 bases and the J gene end by 4 bases; junction bases not matched to a gene: 5. CDR1 and CDR2 (germline): SGHRS, YFSETQ. This CDR3 is 15 amino acids long. The CDR3 loop reads CASSFDGQGNQPQHF. Here the CDR3 DNA reads TGCGCCAGCAGCTTCGATGGACAGGGAAATCAGCCCCAGCATTTT.

The chain links TRBV3-1 (or the pseudogene TRBV3-2) to TRBJ2-4; D could derive from TRBD1 or TRBD2 (5 bases each). Germline lookup yields CDR1 LGHDT and CDR2 YNNKEL (reference sequence). Trimming removed 0 bases at V and 6 bases at J, with 12 bases between. This CDR3 contains 15 residues. The CDR3 sequence: CASSQDTGTGNIQYF. As DNA, the CDR3 is TGTGCCAGCAGCCAAGACACCGGGACGGGAAACATTCAGTACTTC.

The gene calls are TRBV12-5 and TRBJ2-1; 16 bases map to TRBD2. The trim removed 1 base at V and 0 bases at J, leaving 12 bases unmatched. The length of the CDR3 is 22 residues. Germline V lookup: CDR1 LGHNT, CDR2 FRNRAP. This CDR3 reads CASGLATSGTSGRGSSYNEQFF. CDR3 in DNA: TGTGCTAGTGGTTTGGCTACATCCGGGACTAGCGGGAGGGGTAGCTCCTACAATGAGCAGTTCTTC.

The chain carries TRBV11-2 and TRBJ1-5; D unclear. CDR1 is SGHAT and CDR2 is FQNNGV in the germline V gene. V gave up 7 bases and J gave up 3 bases, with 19 bases separating them. The CDR3 sequence is 16 residues long. The CDR3 nucleotides are TGTGCCAGCACCCAGCGGGGTCCCCGGACCAATCAGCCCCAGCATTTT. Translating it yields CASTQRGPRTNQPQHF.

This clone was observed once. The chain combines TRBV6-2 or TRBV6-3 with TRBJ2-1; the D is unclear. Germline lookup yields CDR1 MNHEY and CDR2 SVGEGT. V was cut by 4 bases and J by 9 bases, with 19 bases left in between. This CDR3 contains 15 residues. The DNA of the CDR3 is TGTGCCAGCAGTTTATCGGCGGATCCAAGGCGTGAGCAGTTCTTC. Translated, it gives CASSLSADPRREQFF.